This T cell receptor beta chain was identified during a study of T cell repertoires in cytomegalovirus infection (dated by TCRdb to the late 2010s). In the study overall: Peptide stimulations targeted recently identified HLA-C-restricted CMV epitopes, whose presentation resists viral immunomodulation, together with well-studied HLA-B-restricted epitopes. Donor HLA type was relevant to the analysis, because carriage of CMV infection together with the matching HLA type was indicated by public TCR beta signatures.

Read against the paper, the sample's treatment or condition label means: in vitro stimulation with specific CMV peptide epitopes to enrich CMV-specific T cells. Overall results and qualifications from the work: In both this cohort and an independent roughly 350-donor cohort, the cumulative frequency of public TCR beta family members distinguished carriers of CMV infection plus the relevant HLA type. The ex vivo response was dominated by HLA-C-restricted CMV-specific TCR beta clonotypes, which also provided the single most frequent clonotype in two of eight donors.

A word on this clonotype: The target of this receptor is not known. It has no much larger one-base neighbor in the sample; base qualities were not kept.

V and J are trimmed by 3 bases and 3 bases, and the gene matches miss 8 bases of the junction. Inclusive of the bounding cysteine and phenylalanine, the CDR3 is 16 residues long. The read is trimmed to its CDR3 DNA, 48 bases read in frame from base 1. Sequencing took place on an Illumina HiSeq 1500. Starting from the raw public reads, TCRdb applied fastp trimming at Q25, assembled clones with MiXCR and retained in-frame beta chains. Records with the same CDR3 protein are collapsed into one entry carrying the most frequent genes and DNA. For this sample there are about 740,000 distinct CDR3 sequences; about 30% appear just once. The leading ten clones occupy 15% to 20% of the sample.

The sample consisted of cultured PBMCs, taken from culture after CMV antigen stimulation. The sequence came from a human donor in good health (CMV status not recorded). Some clones in this sample may be carry-over from other donors' samples. The chain is assembled from TRBV12-3 or TRBV12-4 and TRBJ2-3; 8 of the junction bases match TRBD1. The DNA is as follows: TGTGCCAGCAGTTTGGGCACAGGGGGGATAACAGATACGCAGTATTTT. Its amino acids are CASSLGTGGITDTQYF.